These 32 T cell receptor beta chains share one sample of origin, sequenced in a study of shared clonotypes between healthy human individuals. The assay was immunoSEQ multiplex PCR, and TCRdb's table has in-frame clones only and misses some. The sample consists of over 1.5 million clones, 95% to 99% of them appearing once. Sequencing was done on a sample of naive CD4+ T cells sorted from blood. This sample's subset: CD45RA+ positively selected. These receptors all stem from a man aged 25-45 years in good health.

V is TRBV5-4 and J is TRBJ1-4; D gene unclear. Germline V gives CDR1 SGHNT, CDR2 YYREEE (reference sequence). This CDR3 comprises 14 residues. The V end lost 4 bases, the J end lost 0 bases, and 7 bases lay between the germline ends. The CDR3 spells CASSRDTTNEKLFF. Here the CDR3 DNA reads TGTGCCAGCAGCCGGGATACAACTAATGAAAAACTGTTTTTT.

A single count supports this clone. J is TRBJ2-3 and V is TRBV7-3; either TRBD1 or TRBD2 may supply D (5 bases each). Trimming cost V 2 bases and J 5 bases, with 23 bases left between them. The CDR3 consists of 18 residues. Germline assignment: CDR1 SGHTA and CDR2 FQGTGA. This CDR3 reads CASSLGLRDPEDGDTQYF. CDR3 DNA: TGTGCCAGCAGCTTAGGTCTTAGGGACCCTGAGGACGGAGATACGCAGTATTTT.

This chain uses TRBV11-2 with TRBJ2-4; 7 nucleotides agree with TRBD1. This CDR3 contains 15 residues. Germline V gives CDR1 SGHAT, CDR2 FQNNGV. V lost 6 bases, J lost 1 base, and 6 bases stayed unmatched. DNA of the CDR3: TGTGCCAGCAGACGCCCGGGACAGGCCAAAAACATTCAGTACTTC. Translated, it gives CASRRPGQAKNIQYF.

This chain joins TRBV15 and TRBJ2-7, with 7 bases aligning to TRBD2. Losses at the gene ends were 3 bases for V and 7 bases for J; bases not matched to a gene: 6. This CDR3 is 13 amino acids long. The germline V gene encodes CDR1 LNHNV and CDR2 YYDKDF (reference sequence). Written as DNA, the CDR3 is TGTGCCACCAGCAGTCGACTAGCTCGGGAGCAGTACTTC. It codes for CATSSRLAREQYF.

This clone showed up just once. The chain has TRBV6-5 and TRBJ1-2, with D perhaps matching TRBD1 (6 bases). The CDR3 sequence is 15 residues long. V was trimmed by 2 bases and J by 3 bases, leaving 13 bases between them. CDR1 is MNHEY and CDR2 is SVGAGI in the germline V gene. The CDR3 region has the DNA TGTGCCAGCAGTTACCAAATCAGGGGTGACTATGGCTACACCTTC. Translating it yields CASSYQIRGDYGYTF.

The rearrangement uses TRBV13 and TRBJ2-7; D gene uncertain. Per germline, CDR1 PRHDT and CDR2 FYEKMQ (reference sequence). CDR3 length: 14 residues. V lost 5 bases, J lost 0 bases, and 11 bases lay in between. DNA for the CDR3: TGTGCCAGCAGCCCCACGACCAACTCCTACGAGCAGTACTTC. The encoded protein is CASSPTTNSYEQYF.

The chain is built from TRBV9 and TRBJ2-5; TRBD2 matches at 7 bases. Germline V gives CDR1 SGDLS, CDR2 YYNGEE. Losses at the gene ends were 3 bases for V and 7 bases for J; bases not matched to a gene: 12. The CDR3 has 15 residues. This CDR3 reads CASSDRRGGSVTQYF. DNA for the CDR3: TGTGCCAGCAGCGATCGTAGGGGCGGGAGTGTGACCCAGTACTTC.

The chain has TRBV28 and TRBJ2-7, with 7 bases lining up with TRBD2. Germline V gene data show CDR1 as MDHEN and CDR2 as SYDVKM. Germline trimming cut 7 bases from V and 2 bases from J; bases unmatched to any gene: 8. This CDR3 spans 14 amino acids. In DNA, the CDR3 is TGTGCCAGCACGAGCGTGGGGGGGACCTACGAGCAGTACTTC. The encoded protein is CASTSVGGTYEQYF.

The chain employs TRBV11-3 and TRBJ1-1, with D unresolved. Trimming shortened V by 1 base and J by 3 bases, and 6 bases separated the two germline ends. Germline lookup yields CDR1 SGHNT and CDR2 YENEEA. The CDR3 is 13 residues long. CDR3 nucleotide sequence: TGTGCCAGCAGCTTAGTGGGAGACACTGAAGCTTTCTTT. Encoded protein: CASSLVGDTEAFF.

V and J are TRBV9 and TRBJ2-2, with TRBD2 matching over 14 bases. J was trimmed by 6 bases and V by 2 bases; bases with no gene match: 6. Germline loops: CDR1 SGDLS, CDR2 YYNGEE. The CDR3 length is 17 residues. DNA for the CDR3: TGTGCCAGCAGCGTTTCCCCGACTAGCGGGAGGGCCGGGGAGCTGTTTTTT. Encoded protein: CASSVSPTSGRAGELFF. Using reference TRBV9 and TRBJ2-2 for the parts outside the CDR3, the full variable domain is DSGVTQTPKHLITATGQRVTLRCSPRSGDLSVYWYQQSLDQGLQFLIQYYNGEERAKGNILERFSAQQFPDLHSELNLSSLELGDSALYFCASSVSPTSGRAGELFFGEGSRLTVL.

The chain links TRBV18 to TRBJ1-5; weak D call: TRBD1 (6 bases). V lost 6 bases to trimming and J lost 8 bases, with 17 bases between them. The CDR3 is 14 amino acids. Germline V gene sequence: CDR1 KGHSH, CDR2 LQKENI. The CDR3 DNA sequence: TGTGCCAGCTCTGGCTTAGGGGGAAGGGAGCCCCAGCATTTT. It yields the protein CASSGLGGREPQHF. The full variable domain, rest sourced from reference TRBV18 and TRBJ1-5, is NAGVMQNPRHLVRRRGQEARLRCSPMKGHSHVYWYRQLPEEGLKFMVYLQKENIIDESGMPKERFSAEFPKEGPSILRIQQVVRGDSAAYFCASSGLGGREPQHFGDGTRLSIL.

The CDR3 loop is CATSTGFQQYF. The CDR3 nucleotides read TGTGCCACCTCGACAGGGTTCCAGCAGTACTTC. The chain recombines TRBV11-2 with TRBJ2-7; 7 nucleotides align to TRBD1. The germline V gene encodes CDR1 SGHAT and CDR2 FQNNGV. Germline trimming cut 10 bases from V and 8 bases from J; bases unmatched to any gene: 8. The CDR3 is 11 amino acids.

This chain connects TRBV19 to TRBJ2-3; D remains ambiguous. V lost 1 base to trimming and J lost 1 base, with 6 bases between them. From germline, CDR1 is LNHDA and CDR2 SQIVND (reference sequence). The CDR3 is made up of 14 amino acids. The CDR3: CASSIVVGTDTQYF. Here the CDR3 DNA reads TGTGCCAGTAGTATAGTGGTCGGCACAGATACGCAGTATTTT.

The J gene is TRBJ1-2, the V gene TRBV2, with a tentative D call TRBD1 (5 bases). The CDR3 extends over 14 amino acids. Looked up from germline, CDR1 is SNHLY and CDR2 is FYNNEI. V was cut by 6 bases and J by 0 bases, with 11 bases left in between. This CDR3 reads CASRLRDANYGYTF. In DNA form, the CDR3 reads TGTGCCAGCAGGCTCCGGGACGCTAACTATGGCTACACCTTC.

In the case of this clone: Within the sample, other DNA sequences also encode this same CDR3. This chain links TRBV9 with TRBJ2-1; 11 bases fit TRBD2. Germline trimming cut 0 bases from V and 2 bases from J; bases unmatched to any gene: 1. The CDR3 covers 16 residues. CDR1 and CDR2 (germline): SGDLS, YYNGEE. The DNA for the CDR3 is TGTGCCAGCAGCGTAGCGGGACTAGCGGCCTACAATGAGCAGTTCTTC. Its protein is CASSVAGLAAYNEQFF.

The V and J genes are TRBV2 and TRBJ1-2; perhaps TRBD1 as D (6 bases). With 6 bases removed from V and 5 bases from J, the gap between germline ends came to 19 bases. CDR3 length equals 15 residues. CDR1 is SNHLY, CDR2 FYNNEI, per germline. The CDR3 region has the DNA TGTGCCAGCAGCGAAACCCCACAGGGCTCTTATGGCTACACCTTC. This codes for CASSETPQGSYGYTF.

V usage is TRBV6-6 and J usage is TRBJ2-3, with D possibly being TRBD1 or TRBD2 (5 bases each). Germline CDR1 MNHNY, CDR2 SVGAGI (reference sequence). The CDR3 consists of 16 residues. Trimming took 7 bases from V and 8 from J, leaving 25 bases between them. Here the CDR3 reads CASTLDGTQIGRTQYF. DNA for the CDR3: TGTGCCAGCACATTAGACGGGACCCAAATCGGTCGTACGCAGTATTTT.

CDR3: CASSLGQGRWRWTEAFF. In DNA form, the CDR3 reads TGTGCCAGCAGCTTGGGGCAGGGGCGATGGCGTTGGACTGAAGCTTTCTTT. The chain combines TRBV5-4 with TRBJ1-1; D possibly corresponds to TRBD1 (6 bases). The V and J ends lost 0 bases and 5 bases respectively, with 20 bases between them. Germline V gene lookup returns CDR1 SGHNT and CDR2 YYREEE (reference sequence). The CDR3 extends over 17 amino acids.

The V and J genes are TRBV19 and TRBJ2-1, with 7 bases lining up with TRBD2. Trimming at V came to 8 bases and at J to 4 bases, leaving 8 bases not matched to a gene. This CDR3 contains 14 residues. Germline loops: CDR1 LNHDA, CDR2 SQIVND (reference sequence). The CDR3 region is CASHSGTTYNEQFF. CDR3 nucleotide sequence: TGTGCCAGTCACTCCGGGACTACTTACAATGAGCAGTTCTTC.

The DNA of the CDR3 is TGTGCCAGCAGCCCTCCGGGACTAGCGGGAGGGGAGACAGATACGCAGTATTTT. Protein product: CASSPPGLAGGETDTQYF. The chain couples TRBV7-9 to TRBJ2-3, with TRBD2 matching over 16 bases. The CDR3 extends over 18 amino acids. Trimming cost V 5 bases and J 3 bases; bases outside gene matches: 8. Germline values: CDR1 SEHNR, CDR2 FQNEAQ (reference sequence).

The V and J genes are TRBV6-4 and TRBJ2-1; D is unresolved. The germline gives CDR1 MRHNA, CDR2 SNTAGT. The CDR3 consists of 16 residues. V was pared by 0 bases and J by 5 bases, with 14 bases between. CDR3 sequence: CASSDSPYRGDNEQFF. CDR3 DNA sequence: TGTGCCAGCAGTGACTCGCCCTACCGAGGTGACAATGAGCAGTTCTTC.

Here the CDR3 DNA reads TGTGCCTGGAGTGCGGGAGGCTTTAGTCTGTTTTTT. It specifies CAWSAGGFSLFF. The chain has TRBV30 and TRBJ1-4; no definite D call. CDR3 size: 12 residues. The V and J ends lost 1 base and 14 bases respectively, with 14 bases between them. The germline V gene encodes CDR1 GTSNPN and CDR2 SVGIG (reference sequence).

DNA of the CDR3: TGCGCCAGCAGGAACCCGGGGGAGACCCAGTACTTC. This encodes CASRNPGETQYF. The J gene is TRBJ2-5, the V gene TRBV5-1, with D possibly being TRBD2 (5 bases). The CDR3 runs 12 residues. V lost 5 bases, J lost 5 bases, and 10 bases lay in between. From germline, CDR1 is SGHRS and CDR2 YFSETQ.

V and J are TRBV18 and TRBJ2-3; perhaps TRBD2 as D (6 bases). This CDR3 region has 19 residues. Looked up from germline, CDR1 is KGHSH and CDR2 is LQKENI. The V end lost 3 bases, the J end lost 1 base, and 23 bases lay between the germline ends. The CDR3 bases are TGTGCCAGCTCACCGCCGCCCGGGAGTAAAGATGTTGGCACAGATACGCAGTATTTT. Amino acids: CASSPPPGSKDVGTDTQYF.

The chain employs TRBV4-1 and TRBJ2-3; tentative D call: TRBD2 (6 bases). The CDR3 totals 15 residues. Looked up from germline, CDR1 is MGHRA and CDR2 is YSYEKL. Trimming left V 0 bases short and J 6 bases short, with 13 bases between. CDR3 coding DNA: TGCGCCAGCAGCCAAGATCTCTACAGCGGGGATACGCAGTATTTT. It translates to CASSQDLYSGDTQYF.

The CDR3, as DNA: TGTGCCAGCAGCCCCGGGCAGGGACCGTCCTACGAGCAGTACTTC. It is translated as CASSPGQGPSYEQYF. The chain has TRBV11-2 and TRBJ2-7; the D gene could be TRBD1 or TRBD2 (5 bases each). CDR1 is SGHAT, CDR2 FQNNGV, per germline. V was trimmed by 5 bases and J by 1 base, leaving 15 bases between them. There are 15 residues in the CDR3.

The chain joins TRBV18 to TRBJ1-4; no reliable D call. CDR3 length: 16 residues. Germline V gene sequence: CDR1 KGHSH, CDR2 LQKENI. Trimming pared 4 bases from V and 0 bases from J, leaving 12 bases between. The CDR3 loop is CASSLNGYATNEKLFF. The CDR3 DNA sequence: TGTGCCAGCTCACTAAACGGATATGCAACTAATGAAAAACTGTTTTTT.

The chain carries TRBV7-6 and TRBJ2-2; possibly TRBD1 or TRBD2 for D (5 bases each). The CDR3 consists of 15 residues. V lost 3 bases, J lost 6 bases, and 14 bases lay in between. Germline V CDR1 and CDR2: SGHVS, FNYEAQ. CDR3 DNA sequence: TGTGCCAGCAGCTTTGGGGGACGGGTGGCCGGGGAGCTGTTTTTT. Translation: CASSFGGRVAGELFF.

This clone was detected only once. Other DNA sequences in the same sample also yield this CDR3. The genes are TRBV20-1 and TRBJ2-5; D ambiguous. CDR1 is DFQATT, CDR2 SNEGSKA, per germline (reference sequence). Trimming took off 6 bases at V and 1 base at J, with 3 bases between the two ends. This CDR3 is built from 10 residues. The CDR3 DNA reads as TGCAGTGCCAGCCAAGAGACCCAGTACTTC. Amino acids: CSASQETQYF.

J is TRBJ1-5 and V is TRBV27; D gene uncertain. Trimming removed 2 bases at V and 4 bases at J, with 9 bases between. CDR3 length equals 14 residues. CDR1 MNHEY and CDR2 SMNVEV come from the germline V gene (reference sequence). In DNA, the CDR3 is TGTGCCAGCAGTTTAAACAGTCCTAATCAGCCCCAGCATTTT. Translated: CASSLNSPNQPQHF.

V usage is TRBV5-1 and J usage is TRBJ2-2; TRBD2 is a possible D gene (6 bases). CDR1 is SGHRS, CDR2 YFSETQ, per germline. Between the trimmed V and J ends, which lost 7 bases and 7 bases, there was a span of 14 bases. This CDR3 has 13 amino acids. CDR3 sequence (DNA): TGCGCCAGCGGGCGGGAAGCCCACGGGGAGCTGTTTTTT. As protein: CASGREAHGELFF.

This clone was detected only once. The chain employs TRBV5-4 and TRBJ1-1; no firm D call. Germline values: CDR1 SGHNT, CDR2 YYREEE (reference sequence). The V end lost 0 bases, the J end lost 2 bases, and 11 bases lay between the germline ends. This CDR3 region has 15 residues. The CDR3, as DNA: TGTGCCAGCAGCTTGGCCTCCCAATTTAACACTGAAGCTTTCTTT. This encodes CASSLASQFNTEAFF.